The rows below give T cell receptor beta chains drawn from one sample of a study of cytomegalovirus exposure and HLA in healthy donors. Using immunoSEQ multiplex PCR, the repertoire was profiled, and TCRdb retains in-frame clones only, with some absent. The data show some 90,000 clones, 65% seen once. Input material: PBMCs. Receptors originate from a boy aged 5-17 years in good health and CMV-seropositive. Both conserved end residues are part of each CDR3. D genes are given only for firm matches. Size tells how often a clone was seen (once, few, many) or the class of an expanded clone, and some rows leave it out.

>TRBV9|.|.|13|TRBJ1-2
CASSVDPIYGYTF
TGTGCCAGCAGCGTAGACCCTATCTATGGCTACACCTTC
>TRBV6-5|.|.|13|TRBJ1-4
CASSTGGSQKLFF
TGTGCCAGCAGCACGGGTGGATCTCAAAAACTGTTTTTT
>TRBV5-4|TRBD1|.|13|TRBJ2-7
CASSGDRGREQYF
TGTGCCAGCAGCGGTGACAGGGGGCGGGAGCAGTACTTC
>TRBV30|.|.|14|TRBJ1-2
CAWSVRRKAYGYTF
TGTGCCTGGAGTGTAAGGCGGAAAGCGTATGGCTACACCTTC
>TRBV30|TRBD1|few|15|TRBJ2-4
CAWSEQGARGDIQYF
TGTGCCTGGAGTGAACAGGGGGCCCGGGGGGACATTCAGTACTTC
>TRBV14|TRBD2|.|16|TRBJ2-1
CASSPLAGGSYNEQFF
TGTGCCAGCAGCCCTCTAGCGGGAGGGTCCTACAATGAGCAGTTCTTC
>TRBV11-2|TRBD2|few|15|TRBJ2-3
CASSLATSTTDTQYF
TGTGCCAGCAGCTTAGCGACTAGCACCACAGATACGCAGTATTTT
>TRBV9|.|.|12|TRBJ1-3
CASSLPGNTIYF
TGTGCCAGCAGCCTACCTGGAAACACCATATATTTT
>TRBV6-1|.|once|12|TRBJ2-1
CASSLQGNEQFF
TGTGCCAGCAGTTTACAGGGAAATGAGCAGTTCTTC
>TRBV30|TRBD1|.|15|TRBJ2-1
CAWSRGQKSYNEQFF
TGTGCCTGGAGCCGGGGACAGAAGTCCTACAATGAGCAGTTCTTC
>TRBV5-1|.|.|15|TRBJ2-7
CASSSGDRLLDEQYF
TGCGCCAGCAGTTCGGGGGACCGACTCTTGGACGAGCAGTACTTC
>TRBV29-1|.|.|11|TRBJ1-1
CSVEGGFGAFF
TGCAGCGTTGAGGGAGGGTTCGGGGCTTTCTTT
>TRBV6-5|TRBD1|.|15|TRBJ1-6
CASSYSGQGISPLHF
TGTGCCAGCAGTTACTCGGGACAGGGGATTTCACCCCTCCACTTT
>TRBV2|TRBD1|few|15|TRBJ2-7
CASGPGQGASYEQYF
TGTGCCAGCGGACCGGGACAGGGGGCCTCCTACGAGCAGTACTTC
>TRBV6-6|.|once|14|TRBJ1-1
CASSPQGANTEAFF
TGTGCCAGCAGCCCCCAGGGTGCGAACACTGAAGCTTTCTTT
>TRBV5-1|.|.|13|TRBJ1-2
CASTRTGEYGYTF
TGCGCCAGCACCCGGACGGGAGAGTATGGCTACACCTTC
>TRBV6-5|.|.|16|TRBJ1-1
CASSYSAGWAQTEAFF
TGTGCCAGCAGTTATTCGGCGGGGTGGGCCCAGACGGAAGCTTTCTTT
>TRBV7-2|.|.|13|TRBJ1-2
CASSSQGFYGYTF
TGTGCCAGCAGTTCGCAGGGATTCTATGGCTACACCTTC
>TRBV2|TRBD1|.|16|TRBJ1-2
CASTQDRGRTNYGYTF
TGTGCCAGCACTCAGGACAGGGGGCGTACTAACTATGGCTACACCTTC
>TRBV9|.|once|15|TRBJ2-6
CASSVGRRGANVLTF
TGTGCCAGCAGCGTAGGCAGGCGTGGGGCCAACGTCCTGACTTTC
>TRBV6-1|TRBD1|once|15|TRBJ2-1
CASSADRGSYNEQFF
TGTGCCAGCAGTGCCGACAGGGGCTCCTACAATGAGCAGTTCTTC
>TRBV29-1|.|.|14|TRBJ2-7
CSVESTDSSYEQYF
TGCAGCGTTGAGTCGACAGACAGCTCCTACGAGCAGTACTTC
>TRBV7-2|.|few|13|TRBJ2-7
CASSLTRVGEQYF
TGTGCCAGCAGCCTTACTAGGGTAGGCGAGCAGTACTTC
>TRBV5-1|.|.|13|TRBJ2-7
CASSLNSQGEQYF
TGCGCCAGCAGCTTGAATTCCCAGGGGGAGCAGTACTTC
>TRBV5-1|.|few|15|TRBJ1-2
CASSLGFRTNYGYTF
TGCGCCAGCAGCCTGGGCTTTCGGACAAACTATGGCTACACCTTC
>TRBV19|.|.|15|TRBJ1-1
CASSPGGGWTTEAFF
TGTGCCAGTAGTCCCGGCGGGGGTTGGACCACTGAAGCTTTCTTT
>TRBV5-1|.|.|11|TRBJ2-3
CASSLANTQYF
TGCGCCAGCAGCTTAGCAAATACGCAGTATTTT
>TRBV4-1|.|.|17|TRBJ1-5
CASSPPREEYSNQPQHF
TGCGCCAGCAGCCCTCCCCGGGAGGAATATAGCAATCAGCCCCAGCATTTT
>TRBV5-1|.|.|12|TRBJ1-1
CASSPGSTEAFF
TGCGCCAGCAGCCCAGGGTCCACTGAAGCTTTCTTT
>TRBV7-2|TRBD1|.|15|TRBJ1-2
CASSLNRGGNYGYTF
TGTGCCAGCAGCTTAAACAGGGGGGGGAACTATGGCTACACCTTC
>TRBV11-2|TRBD1|.|14|TRBJ2-3
CASSYGQGTDTQYF
TGTGCCAGCAGCTATGGACAGGGGACAGATACGCAGTATTTT
>TRBV30|.|.|14|TRBJ1-4
CAWSVSGIGEKLFF
TGTGCCTGGAGTGTGTCGGGGATCGGTGAAAAACTGTTTTTT
>TRBV15|.|.|15|TRBJ1-5
CATSEAGYSNQPQHF
TGTGCCACCAGCGAGGCGGGGTATAGCAATCAGCCCCAGCATTTT
>TRBV7-8|TRBD1|few|15|TRBJ1-1
CASSLGAGGDTEAFF
TGTGCCAGCAGCTTAGGGGCAGGGGGAGATACTGAAGCTTTCTTT
>TRBV6-5|.|.|15|TRBJ2-3
CASSRGGRGEGTQYF
TGTGCCAGCAGCCGAGGAGGGAGGGGGGAGGGTACGCAGTATTTT
>TRBV10-2|TRBD1|.|15|TRBJ1-2
CASSESYRGNYGYTF
TGCGCCAGCAGTGAGTCTTACAGGGGTAACTATGGCTACACCTTC
>TRBV4-3|.|.|16|TRBJ1-3
CASSQDGGASGNTIYF
TGCGCCAGCAGCCAAGATGGCGGGGCCAGTGGAAACACCATATATTTT
>TRBV19|TRBD2|.|15|TRBJ2-7
CASSIGASGTDEQYF
TGTGCCAGTAGTATTGGGGCTAGCGGGACCGACGAGCAGTACTTC
>TRBV6-6|TRBD1|.|14|TRBJ1-2
CASSRQGTNYGYTF
TGTGCCAGCAGTCGACAGGGGACTAACTATGGCTACACCTTC
>TRBV27|.|.|14|TRBJ1-1
CASSLHRENTEAFF
TGTGCCAGCAGTTTACACAGGGAGAACACTGAAGCTTTCTTT
>TRBV27|.|.|15|TRBJ1-1
CASSTRRGGLPEAFF
TGTGCCAGCAGTACCCGCCGGGGGGGCCTCCCTGAAGCTTTCTTT
>TRBV7-9|.|.|13|TRBJ2-1
CASSPRQYYEQFF
TGTGCCAGCAGCCCCAGACAGTACTATGAGCAGTTCTTC
>TRBV27|.|.|15|TRBJ1-6
CASSFERQINSPLHF
TGTGCCAGCAGTTTCGAGCGTCAGATAAATTCACCCCTCCACTTT
>TRBV15|.|.|12|TRBJ1-1
CATSRAGAEAFF
TGTGCCACCAGCAGAGCAGGGGCTGAAGCTTTCTTT
>TRBV4-1|.|.|14|TRBJ1-5
CASSPEAPNQPQHF
TGCGCCAGCAGCCCAGAGGCCCCCAATCAGCCCCAGCATTTT
>TRBV2|.|.|14|TRBJ1-1
CASREDRINTEAFF
TGTGCCAGCAGGGAAGACAGGATCAACACTGAAGCTTTCTTT
>TRBV30|.|few|13|TRBJ2-1
CAWSFGEGIEQFF
TGTGCCTGGAGTTTTGGTGAGGGCATAGAGCAGTTCTTC
>TRBV14|TRBD1|few|17|TRBJ1-4
CASSQEDRDHPLEKLFF
TGTGCCAGCAGCCAAGAAGACAGGGACCATCCCCTAGAAAAACTGTTTTTT
>TRBV7-9|.|few|16|TRBJ1-2
CASSSRLRGINYGYTF
TGTGCCAGCAGCTCCCGTTTGCGCGGAATTAACTATGGCTACACCTTC
>TRBV7-2|TRBD1|.|13|TRBJ1-5
CASRQTGGQPQHF
TGTGCCAGCAGACAAACAGGGGGTCAGCCCCAGCATTTT
>TRBV29-1|.|once|14|TRBJ1-1
CSVADSLLNTEAFF
TGCAGCGTCGCGGACAGCCTTCTGAACACTGAAGCTTTCTTT
>TRBV6-1|.|.|14|TRBJ1-3
CALRGDISGNTIYF
TGTGCCCTCAGGGGAGATATATCTGGAAACACCATATATTTT
>TRBV7-9|TRBD2|.|16|TRBJ2-7
CASSLGGGLAGYEQYF
TGTGCCAGCAGCTTGGGGGGGGGACTAGCGGGGTACGAGCAGTACTTC
>TRBV19|TRBD1|.|15|TRBJ1-2
CASLESGTGPYGYTF
TGTGCCAGCCTCGAATCCGGGACAGGCCCCTATGGCTACACCTTC
>TRBV5-6|TRBD1|.|15|TRBJ2-1
CASSYRTGVYNEQFF
TGTGCCAGCAGCTATAGGACAGGGGTATACAATGAGCAGTTCTTC
>TRBV7-9|.|.|14|TRBJ2-5
CASSWGQSKETQYF
TGTGCCAGCAGCTGGGGGCAATCTAAAGAGACCCAGTACTTC
>TRBV4-3|.|few|14|TRBJ2-7
CASSQGAPSYEQYF
TGCGCCAGCAGCCAAGGAGCTCCCTCCTACGAGCAGTACTTC
>TRBV2|TRBD1|few|13|TRBJ2-1
CASTGQAYNEQFF
TGTGCCAGCACGGGACAGGCGTACAATGAGCAGTTCTTC
>TRBV5-1|TRBD1|.|15|TRBJ2-7
CASSPSGTGLYEQYF
TGCGCCAGCAGCCCCTCCGGGACAGGGCTTTACGAGCAGTACTTC